Here is one T cell receptor (beta chain) with its context. Its antigen is as yet unknown. The PCR ran on 60 Vbeta and 13 Jbeta primers. In the authors' methods: In a later analysis, the count reached tens of millions of unique TCR beta chains, with 9 million to 11 million shared. Here immunoSEQ multiplex PCR was the method, and the copy in TCRdb shows in-frame clones only, minus some. V and J calls and clone size are those listed in that table; D and trimming were worked out from the DNA. The table records tens of thousands of clones, around 71% of them present only once. This sample was taken from a study of cytomegalovirus exposure and HLA in healthy donors. Regarding the study as a whole: The likely origin of a cluster of highly shared sequence variants was a sequencing artifact.

In germline, CDR1 is MDHEN, CDR2 SYDVKM. V shed 6 bases and J 8 bases; nucleotides not matched to a gene: 8. The CDR3 has 14 amino acids. The source of this sequence is a man aged 30 to 45 in good health and CMV-seronegative. The chain employs TRBV28 and TRBJ1-4; TRBD1 agrees at 8 bases. The sequencing input was PBMCs. The CDR3 loop reads CASRAQGGREKLFF. CDR3 sequence (DNA): TGTGCCAGCAGGGCACAGGGGGGGAGAGAAAAACTGTTTTTT.